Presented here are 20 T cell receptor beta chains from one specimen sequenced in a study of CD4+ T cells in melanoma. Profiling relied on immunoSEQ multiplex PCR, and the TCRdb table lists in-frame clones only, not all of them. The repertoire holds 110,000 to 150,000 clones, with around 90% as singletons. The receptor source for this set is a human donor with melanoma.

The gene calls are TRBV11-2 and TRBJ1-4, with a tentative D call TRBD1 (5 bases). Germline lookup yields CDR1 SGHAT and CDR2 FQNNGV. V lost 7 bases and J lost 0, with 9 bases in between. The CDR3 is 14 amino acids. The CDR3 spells CASTKGATNEKLFF. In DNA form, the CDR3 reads TGTGCCAGCACTAAAGGGGCAACTAATGAAAAACTGTTTTTT.

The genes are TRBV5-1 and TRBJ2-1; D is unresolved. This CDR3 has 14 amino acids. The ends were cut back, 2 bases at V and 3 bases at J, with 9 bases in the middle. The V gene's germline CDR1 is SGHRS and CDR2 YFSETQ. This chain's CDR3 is CASSLSGDYNEQFF. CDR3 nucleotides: TGCGCCAGCAGCTTAAGTGGCGACTACAATGAGCAGTTCTTC.

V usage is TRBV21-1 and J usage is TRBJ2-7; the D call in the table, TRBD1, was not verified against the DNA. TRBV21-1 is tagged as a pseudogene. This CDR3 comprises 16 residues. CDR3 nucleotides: TGTGCCAGCAGCAATTCAAGGCGACAGGGGAGATACGAGCAGTACTTC. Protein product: CASSNSRRQGRYEQYF.

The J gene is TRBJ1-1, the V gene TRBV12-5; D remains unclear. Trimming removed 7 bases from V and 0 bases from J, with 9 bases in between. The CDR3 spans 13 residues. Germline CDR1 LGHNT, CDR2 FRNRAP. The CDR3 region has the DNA TGTGCTAGTGAGCAAGATATGAACACTGAAGCTTTCTTT. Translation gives CASEQDMNTEAFF.

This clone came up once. The CDR3, as DNA: TGTGCCAGCAGCCCGGGACTGGGGAACACTGAAGCTTTCTTT. Residues: CASSPGLGNTEAFF. This rearrangement joins TRBV7-8 to TRBJ1-1, with TRBD1 as a possible D gene (5 bases). The CDR3 is 14 amino acids. Per the germline V gene, CDR1 is SGHVS and CDR2 is FQNEAQ. V lost 5 bases and J lost 1, with 11 bases in between. Filled out from reference TRBV7-8 and TRBJ1-1, the complete variable domain reads GAGVSQSPRYKVAKRGQDVALRCDPISGHVSLFWYQQALGQGPEFLTYFQNEAQLDKSGLPSDRFFAERPEGSVSTLKIQRTQQEDSAVYLCASSPGLGNTEAFFGQGTRLTVV.

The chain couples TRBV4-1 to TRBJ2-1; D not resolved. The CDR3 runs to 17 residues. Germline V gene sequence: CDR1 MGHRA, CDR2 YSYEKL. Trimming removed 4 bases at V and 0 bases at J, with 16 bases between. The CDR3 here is CASSPIMKTDSYNEQFF. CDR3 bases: TGCGCCAGCAGCCCTATTATGAAGACCGACTCCTACAATGAGCAGTTCTTC.

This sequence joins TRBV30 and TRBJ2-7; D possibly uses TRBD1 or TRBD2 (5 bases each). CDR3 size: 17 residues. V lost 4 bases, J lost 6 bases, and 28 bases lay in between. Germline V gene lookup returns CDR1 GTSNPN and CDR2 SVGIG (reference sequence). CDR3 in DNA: TGTGCCTGGAATCCGGACACATCTTACTATGGAGGTGGCGAGCAGTACTTC. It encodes CAWNPDTSYYGGGEQYF.

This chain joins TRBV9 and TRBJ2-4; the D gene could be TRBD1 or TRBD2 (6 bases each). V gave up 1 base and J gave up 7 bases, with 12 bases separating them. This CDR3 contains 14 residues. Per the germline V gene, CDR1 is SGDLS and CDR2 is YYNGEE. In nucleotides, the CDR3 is TGTGCCAGCAGCGTATCGGGGGCAGGGAACATTCAGTACTTC. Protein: CASSVSGAGNIQYF.

The CDR3 DNA reads TGTGCCAGTAGTATGGAGGGACTAGCGGGCCAGACCCAGTACTTC. Translating gives CASSMEGLAGQTQYF. The gene calls are TRBV19 and TRBJ2-5, with 12 bases lining up with TRBD2. V dropped 3 bases and J dropped 6; count of bases not matched to a gene: 5. The CDR3 totals 15 residues. Germline V gives CDR1 LNHDA, CDR2 SQIVND (reference sequence). Based on the CDR3 plus reference TRBV19 and TRBJ2-5, the full variable domain is DGGITQSPKYLFRKEGQNVTLSCEQNLNHDAMYWYRQDPGQGLRLIYYSQIVNDFQKGDIAEGYSVSREKKESFPLTVTSAQKNPTAFYLCASSMEGLAGQTQYFGPGTRLLVL.

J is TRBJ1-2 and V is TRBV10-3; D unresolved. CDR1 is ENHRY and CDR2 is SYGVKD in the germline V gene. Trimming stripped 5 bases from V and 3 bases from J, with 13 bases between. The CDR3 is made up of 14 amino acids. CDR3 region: CAISQPGSDYGYTF. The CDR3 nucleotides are TGTGCCATCAGTCAGCCTGGTTCCGACTATGGCTACACCTTC.

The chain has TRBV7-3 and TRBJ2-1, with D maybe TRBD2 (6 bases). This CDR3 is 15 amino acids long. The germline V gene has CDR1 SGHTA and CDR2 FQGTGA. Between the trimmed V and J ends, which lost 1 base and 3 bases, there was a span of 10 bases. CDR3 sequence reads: CASSLRAGNYNEQFF. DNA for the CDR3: TGTGCCAGCAGCTTAAGGGCGGGGAACTACAATGAGCAGTTCTTC.

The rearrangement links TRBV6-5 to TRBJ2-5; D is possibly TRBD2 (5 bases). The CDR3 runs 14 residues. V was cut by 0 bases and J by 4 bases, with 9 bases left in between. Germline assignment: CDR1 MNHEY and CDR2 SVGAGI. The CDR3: CASSYSRVGETQYF. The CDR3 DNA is TGTGCCAGCAGTTACTCGAGGGTGGGAGAGACCCAGTACTTC.

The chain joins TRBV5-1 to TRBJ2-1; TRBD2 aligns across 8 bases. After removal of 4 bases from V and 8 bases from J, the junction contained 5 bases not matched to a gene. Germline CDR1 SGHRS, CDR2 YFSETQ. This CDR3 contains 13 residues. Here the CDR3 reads CASSPRGADEQFF. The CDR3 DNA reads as TGCGCCAGCAGCCCGCGGGGGGCAGATGAGCAGTTCTTC.

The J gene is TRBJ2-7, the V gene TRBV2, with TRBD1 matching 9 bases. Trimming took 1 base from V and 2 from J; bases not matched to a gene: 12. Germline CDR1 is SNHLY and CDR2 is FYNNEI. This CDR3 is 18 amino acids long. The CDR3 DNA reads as TGTGCCAGCAGTGAAGTTCCCGGGACAGGGCGAGTAACCTACGAGCAGTACTTC. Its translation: CASSEVPGTGRVTYEQYF.

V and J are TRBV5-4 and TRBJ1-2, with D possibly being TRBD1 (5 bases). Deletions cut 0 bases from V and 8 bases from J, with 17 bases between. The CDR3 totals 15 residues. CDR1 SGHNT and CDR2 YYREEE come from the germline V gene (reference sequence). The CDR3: CASSLASLGLGGYTF. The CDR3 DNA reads TGTGCCAGCAGCTTGGCTTCCCTGGGGCTAGGAGGCTACACCTTC. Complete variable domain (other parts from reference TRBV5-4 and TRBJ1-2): ETGVTQSPTHLIKTRGQQVTLRCSSQSGHNTVSWYQQALGQGPQFIFQYYREEENGRGNFPPRFSGLQFPNYSSELNVNALELDDSALYLCASSLASLGLGGYTFGSGTRLTVV.

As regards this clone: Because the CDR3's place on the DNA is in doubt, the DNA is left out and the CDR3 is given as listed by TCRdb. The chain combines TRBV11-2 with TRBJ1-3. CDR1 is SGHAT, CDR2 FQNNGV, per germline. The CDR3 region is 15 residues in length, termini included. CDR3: CASSFGPGSGNTIYF.

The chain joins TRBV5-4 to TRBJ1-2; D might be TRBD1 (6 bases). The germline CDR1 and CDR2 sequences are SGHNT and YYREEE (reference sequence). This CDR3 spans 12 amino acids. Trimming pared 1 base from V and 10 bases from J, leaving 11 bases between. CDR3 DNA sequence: TGTGCCAGCAGCTTGATGCAGGGGCACTACACCTTC. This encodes CASSLMQGHYTF.

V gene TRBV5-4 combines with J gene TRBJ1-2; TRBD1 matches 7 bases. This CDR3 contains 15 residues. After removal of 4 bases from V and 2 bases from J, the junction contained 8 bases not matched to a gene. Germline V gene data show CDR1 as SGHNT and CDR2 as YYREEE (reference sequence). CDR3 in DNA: TGTGCCAGCAGCATAGGGGGCGCGCAGAACTATGGCTACACCTTC. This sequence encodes CASSIGGAQNYGYTF.

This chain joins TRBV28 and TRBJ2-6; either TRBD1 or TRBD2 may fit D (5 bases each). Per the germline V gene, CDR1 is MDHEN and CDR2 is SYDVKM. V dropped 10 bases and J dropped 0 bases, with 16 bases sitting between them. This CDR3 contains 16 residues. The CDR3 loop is CAIPGGGGSGANVLTF. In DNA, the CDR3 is TGTGCCATCCCTGGAGGTGGGGGCTCTGGGGCCAACGTCCTGACTTTC.

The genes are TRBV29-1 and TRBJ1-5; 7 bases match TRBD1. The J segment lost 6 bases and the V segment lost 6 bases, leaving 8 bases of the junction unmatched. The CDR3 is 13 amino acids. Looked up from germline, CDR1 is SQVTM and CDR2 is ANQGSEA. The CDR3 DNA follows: TGCAGCGTCCGTGACAGGGAGGGTCAGCCCCAGCATTTT. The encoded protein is CSVRDREGQPQHF.